The 15 T cell receptor beta chains below come from one sample, sequenced in a study of shared clonotypes between healthy human individuals. Method: immunoSEQ multiplex PCR; TCRdb's copy keeps in-frame clones and lacks some. This sample has approximately 2,300,000 clones, with about nine tenths found just once. The material sequenced was naive CD4+ T cells from PBMCs. Stated subset: CD45RA+ positively selected. These receptors were taken from a man between 18 and 29 years old in good health. Some clones in this sample may be carry-over from other donors' samples.

This sequence joins TRBV7-9 and TRBJ1-5; the match to TRBD1 covers 7 bases. V was pared by 4 bases and J by 5 bases, with 8 bases of the junction left unmatched. Germline lookup yields CDR1 SEHNR and CDR2 FQNEAQ (reference sequence). This CDR3 is built from 15 residues. The CDR3, as DNA: TGTGCCAGCAGCTCCATGGGACAGCCCCATCAGCCCCAGCATTTT. Its translation: CASSSMGQPHQPQHF.

The chain links TRBV2 to TRBJ2-5, with D perhaps matching TRBD2 (6 bases). Germline V CDR1 and CDR2: SNHLY, FYNNEI. V was pared by 10 bases and J by 3 bases, with 15 bases between. The CDR3 is 13 residues long. This CDR3 reads CAIAGTHKETQYF. Written as DNA, the CDR3 is TGTGCCATCGCCGGGACTCATAAAGAGACCCAGTACTTC. The full variable domain, its missing parts supplied by reference TRBV2 and TRBJ2-5, is EPEVTQTPSHQVTQMGQEVILRCVPISNHLYFYWYRQILGQKVEFLVSFYNNEISEKSEIFDDQFSVERPDGSNFTLKIRSTKLEDSAMYFCAIAGTHKETQYFGPGTRLLVL.

The chain joins TRBV19 to TRBJ2-3; TRBD1 matches at 7 bases. Germline CDR1 LNHDA, CDR2 SQIVND (reference sequence). V was clipped by 3 bases and J by 0 bases; unmatched bases: 15. This CDR3 contains 19 residues. CDR3 loop: CASSMGSVKGGRSTDTQYF. In DNA, the CDR3 is TGTGCCAGTAGTATGGGATCGGTTAAAGGGGGCAGGAGCACAGATACGCAGTATTTT.

For this clone: Since a much larger clone is just one base distant, this may be a read error. Other nucleotide sequences in the sample specify the same CDR3. J is TRBJ2-7 and V is TRBV28; D is unresolved. The V end was cut by 4 bases, the J end by 4 bases, with 5 bases between. This CDR3 spans 11 amino acids. Germline-derived CDR1 and CDR2 are MDHEN and SYDVKM. CDR3 region: CASSSPYEQYF. In DNA, the CDR3 is TGTGCCAGCAGTTCCCCGTACGAGCAGTACTTC.

The genes are TRBV6-5 and TRBJ2-7; D is unclear. V was cut by 2 bases and J by 2 bases, with 13 bases left in between. The CDR3 extends over 15 amino acids. Germline V gene data show CDR1 as MNHEY and CDR2 as SVGAGI. CDR3 in amino acids: CASSYGQVEPYEQYF. DNA of the CDR3: TGTGCCAGCAGTTACGGGCAGGTCGAGCCCTACGAGCAGTACTTC.

V usage is TRBV7-9 and J usage is TRBJ2-4; tentatively, D is TRBD1 (6 bases). Trimming shortened V by 5 bases and J by 6 bases, and 14 bases separated the two germline ends. The CDR3 has 14 residues. CDR1 SEHNR and CDR2 FQNEAQ come from the germline V gene (reference sequence). In DNA form, the CDR3 reads TGTGCCAGCAGCCCCGGACAGAGGGTAAACATTCAGTACTTC. Protein product: CASSPGQRVNIQYF.

V usage is TRBV6-5 and J usage is TRBJ2-1; D ambiguous. The CDR3 extends over 13 amino acids. The germline V and J ends were trimmed by 2 bases and 6 bases, with 8 bases remaining between them. CDR1 and CDR2 from the germline V gene are MNHEY and SVGAGI. The CDR3 nucleotides are TGTGCCAGCAGTTACATGAAGTCCAATGAGCAGTTCTTC. Amino acid sequence: CASSYMKSNEQFF.

This clone was counted once. The chain employs TRBV5-1 and TRBJ2-2, with 7 bases that match TRBD1. This CDR3 has 15 residues. Germline V gives CDR1 SGHRS, CDR2 YFSETQ. Trimming cost V 5 bases and J 0 bases; bases outside gene matches: 4. CDR3 bases: TGCGCCAGCAGGCCGGGACAGCCGAACACCGGGGAGCTGTTTTTT. It yields the protein CASRPGQPNTGELFF. Based on the CDR3 plus reference TRBV5-1 and TRBJ2-2, the full variable domain is KAGVTQTPRYLIKTRGQQVTLSCSPISGHRSVSWYQQTPGQGLQFLFEYFSETQRNKGNFPGRFSGRQFSNSRSEMNVSTLELGDSALYLCASRPGQPNTGELFFGEGSRLTVL.

The chain is built from TRBV6-1 and TRBJ1-2; 8 bases match TRBD1. Germline loops: CDR1 MNHNS, CDR2 SASEGT. V lost 8 bases to trimming and J lost 8 bases; unmatched junction nucleotides: 10. CDR3 length: 13 residues. CDR3 DNA: TGTGCCAGCCGGACAGGGTCAACGGGGGGCTACACCTTC. It encodes CASRTGSTGGYTF.

This clone was observed once. The rearrangement joins TRBV9 to TRBJ1-5; no clear D. The CDR3 covers 14 residues. Germline V gene lookup returns CDR1 SGDLS and CDR2 YYNGEE. Trimming cost V 0 bases and J 6 bases, with 10 bases left between them. The CDR3 spells CASSVDSVGQPQHF. The CDR3 region has the DNA TGTGCCAGCAGCGTAGATTCAGTCGGTCAGCCCCAGCATTTT.

A note on this clone: Different DNA sequences within this sample yield the same CDR3. The chain carries TRBV18 and TRBJ2-7, with 14 bases aligning to TRBD2. J gave up 1 base and V 6 bases, and 5 bases lay outside the gene matches. Germline V gene sequence: CDR1 KGHSH, CDR2 LQKENI. The CDR3 is made up of 16 amino acids. CDR3 sequence reads: CASSPGLAGVSYEQYF. The CDR3, as DNA: TGTGCCAGCTCCCCGGGACTAGCGGGAGTTTCCTACGAGCAGTACTTC.

A single count supports this clone. The genes are TRBV28 and TRBJ2-7, with 12 positions matching TRBD2. The CDR3 is made up of 17 amino acids. Germline V CDR1 and CDR2: MDHEN, SYDVKM. The J segment lost 0 bases and the V segment lost 6 bases, leaving 9 bases of the junction unmatched. The CDR3 nucleotides are TGTGCCAGCAGGCGCCCGGGACTAGCGGGTAACTCCTACGAGCAGTACTTC. Translation gives CASRRPGLAGNSYEQYF.

The chain combines TRBV2 with TRBJ2-2, with D possibly called TRBD1 or TRBD2 (7 bases each). Trimming took 10 bases from V and 7 from J, leaving 16 bases between them. The CDR3 runs to 13 residues. Germline V gene lookup returns CDR1 SNHLY and CDR2 FYNNEI. The CDR3 reads CATREGASGELFF. The CDR3 region has the DNA TGTGCCACCAGGGAGGGGGCAAGCGGGGAGCTGTTTTTT. Using reference TRBV2 and TRBJ2-2 for the parts outside the CDR3, the full variable domain is EPEVTQTPSHQVTQMGQEVILRCVPISNHLYFYWYRQILGQKVEFLVSFYNNEISEKSEIFDDQFSVERPDGSNFTLKIRSTKLEDSAMYFCATREGASGELFFGEGSRLTVL.

The sample holds one count of this clone. The rearrangement links TRBV7-9 to TRBJ1-1; the D is unclear. CDR1 SEHNR and CDR2 FQNEAQ come from the germline V gene (reference sequence). V lost 1 base to trimming and J lost 5 bases, with 8 bases between them. This CDR3 is 13 amino acids long. This CDR3 is CASSLGGETEAFF. For the CDR3, the DNA is TGTGCCAGCAGCTTAGGGGGTGAGACTGAAGCTTTCTTT.

CDR3 loop: CASSLVIQGLAEAFF. The DNA of the CDR3 is TGTGCCAGCAGCTTGGTTATACAGGGGTTGGCTGAAGCTTTCTTT. The chain uses TRBV5-6 and TRBJ1-1; 7 bases are shared with TRBD1. CDR1 and CDR2 (germline): SGHDT, YYEEEE. There are 15 residues in the CDR3. J gave up 6 bases and V 0 bases, and 8 bases lay outside the gene matches.